Listed here are 29 T cell receptor beta chains from one sample, sequenced in a study of CD8+ T cells in alopecia areata. Treatment reported: oral pan-JAK inhibitor, 5-10 mg twice daily. Extracted RNA was reverse transcribed, and the resulting cDNA served as sequencing template. Assay: immunoSEQ multiplex PCR; the TCRdb copy retains only in-frame clones and omits some. This sample has 150,000 to 200,000 clones, with 50% to 65% found just once. Sequencing used CD4+ T cells sorted from blood, obtained at week 24, from a patient treated with tofacitinib. The receptors here all came from a human donor with alopecia areata.

V and J are TRBV4-2 and TRBJ1-6; D is uncertain. Per the germline V gene, CDR1 is LGHNA and CDR2 is YNFKEQ. The CDR3 loop spans 14 amino acids. Deletions cut 0 bases from V and 9 bases from J, with 9 bases between. This chain's CDR3 is CASSQEADSSPLHF. DNA for the CDR3: TGTGCCAGCAGCCAAGAGGCTGATAGTTCACCCCTCCACTTT.

V and J are TRBV27 and TRBJ1-2; D is possibly TRBD1 (5 bases). The CDR3 length is 14 residues. CDR1 and CDR2 (germline): MNHEY, SMNVEV (reference sequence). Trimming cost V 5 bases and J 8 bases, with 18 bases left between them. This chain's CDR3 is CASSTLGGAVGYTF. The CDR3 DNA is TGTGCCAGCAGTACACTAGGTGGGGCGGTCGGCTACACCTTC.

This chain uses TRBV6-5 with TRBJ2-5; no definite D call. Germline V gene data show CDR1 as MNHEY and CDR2 as SVGAGI. The length of the CDR3 is 14 residues. Deletions cut 3 bases from V and 4 bases from J, with 12 bases between. As DNA, the CDR3 is TGTGCCAGCAGTTATGGAGTTAGACGAGAGACCCAGTACTTC. Translated: CASSYGVRRETQYF.

V is TRBV29-1 and J is TRBJ1-1; 8 nucleotides match TRBD1. Per the germline V gene, CDR1 is SQVTM and CDR2 is ANQGSEA. The ends lost 4 bases at V and 5 bases at J; junction bases unmatched: 12. The CDR3 is 15 amino acids. The CDR3 loop is CSVVWSPGGLTEAFF. The DNA for the CDR3 is TGCAGCGTTGTTTGGTCCCCAGGGGGCTTGACTGAAGCTTTCTTT. Full variable domain (outside the CDR3, taken from reference TRBV29-1 and TRBJ1-1): SAVISQKPSRDICQRGTSLTIQCQVDSQVTMMFWYRQQPGQSLTLIATANQGSEATYESGFVIDKFPISRPNLTFSTLTVSNMSPEDSSIYLCSVVWSPGGLTEAFFGQGTRLTVV.

The chain has TRBV7-9 and TRBJ1-6; 8 nucleotides agree with TRBD1. The germline V gene encodes CDR1 SEHNR and CDR2 FQNEAQ (reference sequence). The CDR3 length is 14 residues. With 3 bases clipped from V and 10 bases from J, the junction kept 5 bases outside the gene matches. The CDR3 loop reads CASSLDRVGSPLHF. DNA for the CDR3: TGTGCCAGCAGCTTGGACAGGGTTGGCTCACCCCTCCACTTT. Full variable domain (rest looked up from reference TRBV7-9 and TRBJ1-6): DTGVSQNPRHKITKRGQNVTFRCDPISEHNRLYWYRQTLGQGPEFLTYFQNEAQLEKSRLLSDRFSAERPKGSFSTLEIQRTEQGDSAMYLCASSLDRVGSPLHFGNGTRLTVT.

This clone has more than one count but fewer than ten. V is TRBV19 and J is TRBJ1-1; D uncertain. CDR3 length equals 15 residues. Trimming removed 1 base from V and 0 bases from J, with 9 bases in between. Germline CDR1 LNHDA, CDR2 SQIVND (reference sequence). CDR3 bases: TGTGCCAGTAGTATAGCGAGTGGGGTGAACACTGAAGCTTTCTTT. It specifies CASSIASGVNTEAFF.

This clone was found a few times. The chain recombines TRBV14 with TRBJ1-5; the D gene is possibly TRBD1 (5 bases). V lost 4 bases to trimming and J lost 7 bases, with 14 bases between them. The CDR3 extends over 14 amino acids. Germline V CDR1 and CDR2: SGHDN, FVKESK. CDR3 protein: CASSLNTGWQPQHF. CDR3 in DNA: TGTGCCAGCAGCCTTAACACAGGTTGGCAGCCCCAGCATTTT.

The sample holds a few counts of this clone. The gene calls are TRBV29-1 and TRBJ2-3; D tentatively reads TRBD1 or TRBD2 (5 bases each). This CDR3 contains 14 residues. V lost 5 bases, J lost 7 bases, and 19 bases lay in between. Germline-derived CDR1 and CDR2 are SQVTM and ANQGSEA. The CDR3 DNA sequence: TGCAGCGTTTTGGGGCGGAGGACCGCAAATACGCAGTATTTT. Its protein product is CSVLGRRTANTQYF.

The V and J genes are TRBV29-1 and TRBJ2-7, with TRBD1 matching over 9 bases. From germline, CDR1 is SQVTM and CDR2 ANQGSEA. Trimming at V came to 7 bases and at J to 7 bases, leaving 8 bases not matched to a gene. The CDR3 spans 12 residues. CDR3 DNA sequence: TGCAGCGGGGGACAGGGTGAGTGGGAGCAGTACTTC. Its translation is CSGGQGEWEQYF.

This rearrangement joins TRBV7-9 to TRBJ1-2; D is unclear. Between the trimmed V and J ends, which lost 6 bases and 7 bases, there was a span of 12 bases. The CDR3 has 12 amino acids. Germline-derived CDR1 and CDR2 are SEHNR and FQNEAQ (reference sequence). CDR3 sequence: CASSREEAGYTF. CDR3 DNA sequence: TGTGCCAGCAGTAGAGAGGAGGCTGGCTACACCTTC. Combining the CDR3 with reference TRBV7-9 and TRBJ1-2 gives the whole variable domain DTGVSQNPRHKITKRGQNVTFRCDPISEHNRLYWYRQTLGQGPEFLTYFQNEAQLEKSRLLSDRFSAERPKGSFSTLEIQRTEQGDSAMYLCASSREEAGYTFGSGTRLTVV.

This sequence joins TRBV5-6 and TRBJ1-3; D gene uncertain. CDR3 length: 15 amino acids. CDR1 is SGHDT, CDR2 YYEEEE, per germline. The V gene lost 3 bases and the J gene lost 3 bases, with 13 bases spanning the gap. CDR3 residues: CASSSPYGLGNTIYF. The CDR3 DNA is TGTGCCAGCAGCTCACCCTACGGTCTTGGAAACACCATATATTTT.

In its sample, this clone was seen a few times. This chain uses TRBV14 with TRBJ2-7, with D unresolved. The V end lost 1 base, the J end lost 3 bases, and 10 bases lay between the germline ends. This CDR3 contains 14 residues. Germline CDR1 is SGHDN and CDR2 is FVKESK. The CDR3 sequence: CASSQVATDYEQYF. CDR3 coding DNA: TGTGCCAGCAGCCAAGTGGCCACCGACTACGAGCAGTACTTC.

CDR3 in DNA: TGTGCCAGCAGCGCCGACTCCTACGAGCAGTACTTC. It is translated as CASSADSYEQYF. This chain joins TRBV11-3 and TRBJ2-7, with D hard to call. The V and J ends lost 5 bases and 0 bases respectively, with 5 bases between them. From germline, CDR1 is SGHNT and CDR2 YENEEA. The CDR3 loop spans 12 amino acids.

This clone was detected only once. The J gene is TRBJ2-5, the V gene TRBV14; perhaps TRBD1 as D (6 bases). V dropped 1 base and J dropped 1 base, with 10 bases sitting between them. The CDR3 loop spans 15 amino acids. Germline loops: CDR1 SGHDN, CDR2 FVKESK. The CDR3 sequence is CASSQVQGRQETQYF. The CDR3 DNA reads as TGTGCCAGCAGCCAAGTACAGGGTCGCCAAGAGACCCAGTACTTC.

The chain employs TRBV30 and TRBJ1-1, with TRBD1 matching over 8 bases. CDR3 length: 14 amino acids. Germline CDR1 GTSNPN, CDR2 SVGIG (reference sequence). The V and J ends lost 0 bases and 6 bases, in that order; junction bases with no gene match: 6. The CDR3 protein is CAWSVGQGKPEAFF. CDR3 bases: TGTGCCTGGAGTGTAGGACAGGGTAAACCTGAAGCTTTCTTT.

This chain connects TRBV30 to TRBJ1-6; maybe TRBD1 (6 bases). V lost 2 bases, J lost 10 bases, and 15 bases lay in between. CDR1 and CDR2 (germline): GTSNPN, SVGIG (reference sequence). This CDR3 has 14 amino acids. CDR3 protein: CAWSTTGIASPLHF. The CDR3 bases are TGTGCCTGGAGTACAACAGGGATCGCGTCACCCCTCCACTTT.

V gene TRBV2 combines with J gene TRBJ2-5, with 7 bases that match TRBD1. V gave up 6 bases and J gave up 2 bases; unmatched junction bases: 3. The CDR3 loop spans 13 amino acids. Germline values: CDR1 SNHLY, CDR2 FYNNEI. In DNA, the CDR3 is TGTGCCAGCAGGAGGGGACAGCAAGAGACCCAGTACTTC. It is translated as CASRRGQQETQYF.

The CDR3 DNA reads TGTGCCTCTAGACCTCGGGCAGGGGGCACAGATACGCAGTATTTT. Translated, it gives CASRPRAGGTDTQYF. This chain uses TRBV19 with TRBJ2-3; a weak D match, TRBD1 (6 bases). The CDR3 consists of 15 residues. Germline lookup yields CDR1 LNHDA and CDR2 SQIVND (reference sequence). V was cut by 11 bases and J by 1 base, with 19 bases left in between.

A few counts support this clone. The V and J genes are TRBV5-6 and TRBJ2-5; D is possibly TRBD2 (6 bases). This CDR3 is 14 amino acids long. CDR1 and CDR2 (germline): SGHDT, YYEEEE. Trimming pared 4 bases from V and 0 bases from J, leaving 10 bases between. The CDR3 nucleotides are TGTGCCAGCAGCAGGGACTCTTACCAAGAGACCCAGTACTTC. The encoded protein is CASSRDSYQETQYF.

This clone was counted once. This sequence joins TRBV5-6 and TRBJ2-7; D is possibly TRBD1 or TRBD2 (5 bases each). Between the trimmed V and J ends, which lost 4 bases and 2 bases, there was a span of 13 bases. The V gene's germline CDR1 is SGHDT and CDR2 YYEEEE. This CDR3 is built from 14 residues. The CDR3 reads CASSPWDQAYEQYF. In DNA, the CDR3 is TGTGCCAGCAGCCCCTGGGACCAAGCCTACGAGCAGTACTTC.

The chain employs TRBV10-3 and TRBJ2-7; tentatively, D is TRBD1 (7 bases). The CDR3 sequence is 15 residues long. The germline V gene has CDR1 ENHRY and CDR2 SYGVKD. Trimming stripped 3 bases from V and 3 bases from J, with 15 bases between. The CDR3 coding sequence is TGTGCCATCAGTGACTTTGCAGGGGGGAACTACGAGCAGTACTTC. It is translated as CAISDFAGGNYEQYF.

The V call is TRBV5-4, the J call TRBJ1-4; D not certain. The CDR3 has 14 residues. Per germline, CDR1 SGHNT and CDR2 YYREEE (reference sequence). V gave up 4 bases and J gave up 6 bases, with 13 bases separating them. CDR3 nucleotide sequence: TGTGCCAGCAGCAACGACCGGGCTGATGAAAAACTGTTTTTT. This encodes CASSNDRADEKLFF.

The chain carries TRBV29-1 and TRBJ1-5, with TRBD1 matching 7 bases. The CDR3 sequence is 13 residues long. J gave up 5 bases and V 5 bases, and 6 bases lay outside the gene matches. The germline CDR1 and CDR2 sequences are SQVTM and ANQGSEA. CDR3 sequence reads: CSVLTGLDQPQHF. Here the CDR3 DNA reads TGCAGCGTTCTGACAGGGTTAGATCAGCCCCAGCATTTT.

The genes are TRBV27 and TRBJ1-3, with D maybe TRBD1 (5 bases). Trimming pared 6 bases from V and 0 bases from J, leaving 12 bases between. Germline V gene lookup returns CDR1 MNHEY and CDR2 SMNVEV (reference sequence). The length of the CDR3 is 15 residues. The CDR3 here is CASRRWGGSGNTIYF. The CDR3 coding sequence is TGTGCCAGCAGGCGCTGGGGGGGCTCTGGAAACACCATATATTTT.

The genes are TRBV30 and TRBJ2-7; D is perhaps TRBD2 (5 bases). Trimming cost V 0 bases and J 2 bases, with 14 bases left between them. CDR3 size: 15 residues. CDR1 is GTSNPN, CDR2 SVGIG, per germline (reference sequence). This CDR3 is CAWSVRAAATYEQYF. The CDR3 DNA sequence: TGTGCCTGGAGTGTCCGAGCAGCGGCCACCTACGAGCAGTACTTC. The full variable domain, in which reference TRBV30 and TRBJ2-7 provide the parts outside the CDR3, is SQTIHQWPATLVQPVGSPLSLECTVEGTSNPNLYWYRQAAGRGLQLLFYSVGIGQISSEVPQNLSASRPQDRQFILSSKKLLLSDSGFYLCAWSVRAAATYEQYFGPGTRLTVT.

The chain links TRBV30 to TRBJ2-3, with D hard to call. This CDR3 is built from 13 residues. The V end lost 5 bases, the J end lost 2 bases, and 11 bases lay between the germline ends. CDR1 is GTSNPN and CDR2 is SVGIG in the germline V gene (reference sequence). The CDR3 protein is CAWSRPYTDTQYF. CDR3 in DNA: TGTGCCTGGTCAAGGCCCTACACAGATACGCAGTATTTT.

This clone was recorded only once. This chain uses TRBV10-3 with TRBJ1-5, with D perhaps TRBD1 (6 bases). Trimming shortened V by 4 bases and J by 4 bases, and 11 bases separated the two germline ends. Per germline, CDR1 ENHRY and CDR2 SYGVKD. This CDR3 has 14 residues. CDR3 nucleotide sequence: TGTGCCATCAGTGGGACAGCCCCTAATCAGCCCCAGCATTTT. It is translated as CAISGTAPNQPQHF.

This clone came up once. The rearrangement links TRBV19 to TRBJ1-2, with a tentative D call TRBD1 (5 bases). Germline-derived CDR1 and CDR2 are LNHDA and SQIVND (reference sequence). The CDR3 has 13 residues. Trimming took 5 bases from V and 6 from J, leaving 13 bases between them. The CDR3 region is CASSLAGNNGYTF. The DNA of the CDR3 is TGTGCCAGTAGTCTGGCAGGGAACAATGGCTACACCTTC.

The chain recombines TRBV15 with TRBJ2-5; D perhaps matches TRBD2 (7 bases). This CDR3 contains 13 residues. V was pared by 3 bases and J by 4 bases, with 9 bases between. In germline, CDR1 is LNHNV, CDR2 YYDKDF (reference sequence). CDR3 DNA sequence: TGTGCCACCAGCAGGGGGGGGCCAGAGACCCAGTACTTC. Protein product: CATSRGGPETQYF.